One sample yielded the 29 T cell receptor beta chains listed below, sequenced in a study of blood T cell repertoires in COVID-19. Here immunoSEQ multiplex PCR was the method, and the copy in TCRdb shows in-frame clones only, minus some. Counted here are some 120,000 clones, 90% occurring once; the ten biggest clones make up 1.8%. Sequencing input: peripheral blood. The receptors were gathered from a human donor with active COVID-19. The donor label of this sample is uncertain.

The rearrangement uses TRBV6-2 or TRBV6-3 and TRBJ2-3, with TRBD2 matching 9 bases. V dropped 6 bases and J dropped 4; count of bases not matched to a gene: 11. The CDR3 has 16 amino acids. CDR1 is MNHEY, CDR2 SVGEGT, per germline. The CDR3 DNA is TGTGCCAGCAGCCTCGCAGGCGGGGGGGCGTCAGATACGCAGTATTTT. It codes for CASSLAGGGASDTQYF.

This clone was counted between two and nine times. The rearrangement joins TRBV5-5 to TRBJ2-7; 7 nucleotides align to TRBD1. The germline V gene has CDR1 SGHKS and CDR2 YYEKEE (reference sequence). This CDR3 contains 15 residues. Trimming removed 4 bases from V and 1 base from J; junction bases left unmatched: 8. This CDR3 is CASSLSPGGSYEQYF. CDR3 DNA: TGTGCCAGCAGCCTTTCCCCAGGGGGTTCCTACGAGCAGTACTTC. The complete variable domain, with remaining parts taken from reference TRBV5-5 and TRBJ2-7, reads DAGVTQSPTHLIKTRGQQVTLRCSPISGHKSVSWYQQVLGQGPQFIFQYYEKEERGRGNFPDRFSARQFPNYSSELNVNALLLGDSALYLCASSLSPGGSYEQYFGPGTRLTVT.

This clone turned up a few times. The CDR3 DNA reads as TGTGCCAGCAGTCTCGAACTAGCGGGGGCAAACCTAGCCAAAAACATTCAGTACTTC. As protein: CASSLELAGANLAKNIQYF. The chain recombines TRBV28 with TRBJ2-4; 11 bases agree with TRBD2. V gave up 5 bases and J gave up 0 bases; unmatched junction bases: 12. The V gene's germline CDR1 is MDHEN and CDR2 SYDVKM. The CDR3 is 19 amino acids.

The chain joins TRBV7-9 to TRBJ1-2; D possibly corresponds to TRBD1 (5 bases). The germline gives CDR1 SEHNR, CDR2 FQNEAQ (reference sequence). V shed 0 bases and J shed 6 bases, with 11 bases lying between them. The CDR3 consists of 14 residues. The CDR3 spells CASSLAVRANGYTF. CDR3 DNA: TGTGCCAGCAGCTTAGCGGTCAGGGCCAATGGCTACACCTTC.

The V call is TRBV5-1, the J call TRBJ2-6, with a tentative D call TRBD1 (6 bases). In germline, CDR1 is SGHRS, CDR2 YFSETQ. Trimming removed 4 bases at V and 0 bases at J, with 11 bases between. The CDR3 has 16 amino acids. CDR3 in amino acids: CASSRGGSSGANVLTF. In DNA, the CDR3 is TGCGCCAGCAGCCGAGGGGGTAGCTCTGGGGCCAACGTCCTGACTTTC.

The CDR3 DNA sequence: TGTGCCAGCAGTTACACTGGACTAGCGGGGGGCACAGATACGCAGTATTTT. Protein sequence: CASSYTGLAGGTDTQYF. V and J are TRBV6-2 or TRBV6-3 and TRBJ2-3; 13 nucleotides match TRBD2. The CDR3 totals 17 residues. With 2 bases clipped from V and 1 base from J, the junction kept 3 bases outside the gene matches. The germline V gene has CDR1 MNHEY and CDR2 SVGEGT.

This rearrangement joins TRBV28 to TRBJ2-6; D possibly corresponds to TRBD2 (5 bases). The length of the CDR3 is 17 residues. Trimming stripped 8 bases from V and 0 bases from J, with 17 bases between. CDR1 and CDR2 from the germline V gene are MDHEN and SYDVKM. The CDR3: CASGTRVSASGANVLTF. In DNA form, the CDR3 reads TGTGCCAGCGGAACTAGGGTTTCCGCCTCTGGGGCCAACGTCCTGACTTTC.

This clone was counted a single time. DNA of the CDR3: TGTGCCAGTAGTCCCCGGGACAGGAATTACAATGAGCAGTTCTTC. It encodes CASSPRDRNYNEQFF. This chain uses TRBV19 with TRBJ2-1; 8 bases are a match to TRBD1. The CDR3 consists of 15 residues. V lost 5 bases and J lost 4; bases outside the gene matches: 7. CDR1 LNHDA and CDR2 SQIVND come from the germline V gene (reference sequence).

The V gene is TRBV6-4, the J gene TRBJ2-5; TRBD2 agrees at 9 bases. V lost 2 bases, J lost 1 base, and 2 bases stayed unmatched. Germline CDR1 and CDR2: MRHNA and SNTAGT. The length of the CDR3 is 15 residues. This chain's CDR3 is CASSDMRGGQETQYF. The DNA of the CDR3 is TGTGCCAGCAGTGACATGCGGGGGGGCCAAGAGACCCAGTACTTC.

This clone appeared a few times. This chain joins TRBV27 and TRBJ2-7; 7 bases line up with TRBD1. The CDR3 runs 15 residues. Germline loops: CDR1 MNHEY, CDR2 SMNVEV (reference sequence). V lost 2 bases, J lost 5 bases, and 9 bases stayed unmatched. DNA for the CDR3: TGTGCCAGCAGTTTAAAGTTGGGACAGTTCAACGAGCAGTACTTC. Its protein product is CASSLKLGQFNEQYF.

The chain links TRBV27 to TRBJ2-7; TRBD2 agrees at 10 bases. CDR1 MNHEY and CDR2 SMNVEV come from the germline V gene (reference sequence). The CDR3 has 15 residues. V was clipped by 5 bases and J by 7 bases; unmatched bases: 11. This chain's CDR3 is CASSGAGGPSGEQYF. The CDR3 DNA sequence: TGTGCCAGCAGTGGAGCGGGGGGGCCCTCTGGAGAGCAGTACTTC.

The V call is TRBV27, the J call TRBJ1-5; 9 bases align to TRBD1. Germline assignment: CDR1 MNHEY and CDR2 SMNVEV (reference sequence). V lost 5 bases to trimming and J lost 3 bases; unmatched junction nucleotides: 2. The CDR3 is 14 residues long. The CDR3 nucleotides read TGTGCCAGCAGTCGACAGGGGGACAATCAGCCCCAGCATTTT. It is translated as CASSRQGDNQPQHF.

The gene calls are TRBV6-5 and TRBJ2-2, with 11 nucleotides matching TRBD1. This CDR3 is built from 15 residues. With V trimmed by 6 bases and J by 5 bases, 5 bases remained unmatched. The germline V gene has CDR1 MNHEY and CDR2 SVGAGI. The CDR3 bases are TGTGCCAGCAGCCGGGACAGGGGGGGGACCGGGGAGCTGTTTTTT. This translates into CASSRDRGGTGELFF.

The V gene is TRBV9, the J gene TRBJ2-5, with 12 positions matching TRBD2. Trimming took 2 bases from V and 2 from J; bases not matched to a gene: 4. The CDR3 is 16 residues long. The germline gives CDR1 SGDLS, CDR2 YYNGEE. CDR3 DNA: TGTGCCAGCAGCGTTGGGACTAGCGGGCGACAAGAGACCCAGTACTTC. Translated, it gives CASSVGTSGRQETQYF.

The chain employs TRBV6-2 or TRBV6-3 and TRBJ1-1, with TRBD1 matching 8 bases. The CDR3 loop spans 12 amino acids. From germline, CDR1 is MNHEY and CDR2 SVGEGT. Germline trimming cut 6 bases from V and 11 bases from J; bases unmatched to any gene: 8. The CDR3 loop reads CASSHWTGKAFF. In DNA, the CDR3 is TGTGCCAGCAGCCACTGGACAGGGAAGGCTTTCTTT.

Concerning this clone itself: One end of the junction fails to match germline, which may point to a read error. The rearrangement uses TRBV6-1 and TRBJ2-2, with 9 bases that match TRBD1. Germline V lookup: CDR1 MNHNS, CDR2 SASEGT. The CDR3 length is 19 residues. The CDR3 coding sequence is TGTGCCAGCAGTAAAGCCCCCGGGACAGGGATAGGGAACACCGGGGAGCTGTTTTTT. Residues: CASSKAPGTGIGNTGELFF.

This clone was observed a single time. The chain has TRBV7-3 and TRBJ2-1, with 12 bases lining up with TRBD1. The CDR3 has 16 amino acids. From germline, CDR1 is SGHTA and CDR2 FQGTGA. J was trimmed by 3 bases and V by 2 bases; bases with no gene match: 2. CDR3 nucleotides: TGTGCCAGCAGCTTAGGGACAGGGGGCATCTACAATGAGCAGTTCTTC. Encoded protein: CASSLGTGGIYNEQFF.

The chain recombines TRBV4-3 with TRBJ2-2; unclear D gene. V lost 0 bases, J lost 3 bases, and 11 bases lay in between. This CDR3 spans 16 amino acids. In germline, CDR1 is LGHNA, CDR2 YSLEER. The CDR3 DNA sequence: TGCGCCAGCAGCCAAGACGCGCAGGTGGACACCGGGGAGCTGTTTTTT. Translated: CASSQDAQVDTGELFF.

The V call is TRBV27, the J call TRBJ2-3; 14 positions agree with TRBD2. This CDR3 spans 18 amino acids. Trimming cost V 3 bases and J 0 bases; bases outside gene matches: 5. Germline V gene data show CDR1 as MNHEY and CDR2 as SMNVEV (reference sequence). In DNA form, the CDR3 reads TGTGCCAGCAGTTTCTTGGGACTAGCGGGGGTTAGCACAGATACGCAGTATTTT. This encodes CASSFLGLAGVSTDTQYF.

V gene TRBV7-8 combines with J gene TRBJ1-1, with TRBD1 matching 9 bases. Germline V gene sequence: CDR1 SGHVS, CDR2 FQNEAQ. This CDR3 region has 14 residues. V was pared by 5 bases and J by 3 bases, with 4 bases of the junction left unmatched. CDR3 DNA: TGTGCCAGCAGCGACAGGGGGTACGACACTGAAGCTTTCTTT. As protein: CASSDRGYDTEAFF.

The CDR3 bases are TGTGCCAGCAGTTACTCGCCGACAGGGGTTACCGAGCAGTACTTC. Translation gives CASSYSPTGVTEQYF. This chain joins TRBV6-6 and TRBJ2-7, with 8 nucleotides matching TRBD1. In germline, CDR1 is MNHNY, CDR2 SVGAGI (reference sequence). The V and J ends lost 0 bases and 6 bases, in that order; junction bases with no gene match: 7. CDR3 length: 15 residues.

This chain links TRBV2 with TRBJ1-2; TRBD1 agrees at 7 bases. Germline CDR1 reads SNHLY; CDR2 reads FYNNEI. This CDR3 region has 13 residues. Trimming at V came to 7 bases and at J to 8 bases, leaving 10 bases not matched to a gene. As DNA, the CDR3 is TGTGCCAGCACCCCCGAAACAGGGGTGGGCTACACCTTC. Translated, it gives CASTPETGVGYTF.

The V and J genes are TRBV19 and TRBJ2-3; D remains unclear. Trimming took off 7 bases at V and 0 bases at J, with 14 bases between the two ends. The germline V gene encodes CDR1 LNHDA and CDR2 SQIVND (reference sequence). The CDR3 consists of 15 residues. CDR3 nucleotides: TGTGCCAGTAAGTTCGGGTCCTTGAGCACAGATACGCAGTATTTT. It is translated as CASKFGSLSTDTQYF.

The chain is built from TRBV5-1 and TRBJ2-5; no clear D gene. Trimming took off 2 bases at V and 4 bases at J, with 12 bases between the two ends. CDR3 length: 14 amino acids. Per the germline V gene, CDR1 is SGHRS and CDR2 is YFSETQ. The CDR3 coding sequence is TGCGCCAGCAGCTTCTTCCTAGAGTCAGAGACCCAGTACTTC. It translates to CASSFFLESETQYF.

This chain joins TRBV7-9 and TRBJ1-6; 9 bases agree with TRBD1. CDR3 size: 15 residues. Looked up from germline, CDR1 is SEHNR and CDR2 is FQNEAQ (reference sequence). V was pared by 5 bases and J by 9 bases, with 8 bases of the junction left unmatched. CDR3 sequence reads: CASSPNRGPGSPLHF. DNA of the CDR3: TGTGCCAGCAGCCCCAACAGGGGGCCGGGTTCACCCCTCCACTTT.

The rearrangement links TRBV21-1 to TRBJ2-3; the D call of TRBD1 is as the table states it, not checked on the DNA. TRBV21-1 is shown as a pseudogene. The CDR3 loop spans 19 amino acids. CDR3 in DNA: TGTGCCAGCAGCAAAGCCGCGACAGGGGTTGATCCTAGCACAGATACGCAGTATTTT. Translated, it gives CASSKAATGVDPSTDTQYF.

In this sample, this clone turned up a few times. The J gene is TRBJ2-2, the V gene TRBV6-4; the D gene is possibly TRBD2 (5 bases). V shed 0 bases and J shed 6 bases, with 8 bases lying between them. Germline CDR1 is MRHNA and CDR2 is SNTAGT. The CDR3 sequence is 14 residues long. CDR3 nucleotide sequence: TGTGCCAGCAGTGACTCGAAGGAGGCCGGGGAGCTGTTTTTT. It is translated as CASSDSKEAGELFF.

The J gene is TRBJ2-1, the V gene TRBV9; D is possibly TRBD2 (5 bases). Germline V gives CDR1 SGDLS, CDR2 YYNGEE. CDR3 size: 14 residues. Deletions cut 0 bases from V and 10 bases from J, with 14 bases between. CDR3 nucleotides: TGTGCCAGCAGCGTAGCTACAGAGGGTAAAGAGCAGTTCTTC. Translated, it gives CASSVATEGKEQFF.

This chain links TRBV5-1 with TRBJ1-2; D call uncertain. Germline CDR1 is SGHRS and CDR2 is YFSETQ. Trimming took 0 bases from V and 5 from J, leaving 14 bases between them. This CDR3 has 15 amino acids. In nucleotides, the CDR3 is TGCGCCAGCAGCTTGGGAGGGCAGGCAGGTTATGGCTACACCTTC. Its protein is CASSLGGQAGYGYTF.